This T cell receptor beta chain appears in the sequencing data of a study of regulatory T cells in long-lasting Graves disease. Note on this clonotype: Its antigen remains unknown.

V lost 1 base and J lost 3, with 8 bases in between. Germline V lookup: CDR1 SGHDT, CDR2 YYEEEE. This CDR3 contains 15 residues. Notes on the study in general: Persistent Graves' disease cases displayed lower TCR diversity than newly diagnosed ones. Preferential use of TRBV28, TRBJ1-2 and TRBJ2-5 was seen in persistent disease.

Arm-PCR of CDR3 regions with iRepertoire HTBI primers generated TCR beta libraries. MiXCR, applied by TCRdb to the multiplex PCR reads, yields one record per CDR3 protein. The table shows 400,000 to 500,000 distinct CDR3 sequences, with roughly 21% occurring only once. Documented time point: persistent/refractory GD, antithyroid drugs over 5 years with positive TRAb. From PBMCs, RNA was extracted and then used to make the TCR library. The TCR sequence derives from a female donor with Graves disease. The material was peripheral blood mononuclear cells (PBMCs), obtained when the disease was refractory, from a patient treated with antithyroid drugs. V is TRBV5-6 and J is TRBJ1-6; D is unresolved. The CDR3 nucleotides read TGTGCCAGCAGCTTGTATGTGATCTATAATTCACCCCTCCACTTT. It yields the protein CASSLYVIYNSPLHF.